This paragraph covers one T cell receptor beta chain sequence. These data come from a study of blood T cell repertoires in COVID-19. Generated by immunoSEQ multiplex PCR, the TCRdb table keeps only in-frame clones and is missing some. The table has 150,000 to 200,000 clones, around 86% seen once. The CDR3 extends over 14 amino acids. Germline CDR1 and CDR2: LNHDA and SQIVND (reference sequence). Trimming cost V 5 bases and J 0 bases; bases outside gene matches: 3. The TCR originated in a man aged 18 to 35 with acute or convalescent COVID-19. The sample comprised peripheral blood. The rearrangement links TRBV19 to TRBJ1-1, with 7 bases fitting TRBD1. CDR3 protein: CASSPGQMNTEAFF. CDR3 nucleotides: TGTGCCAGTAGTCCGGGACAGATGAACACTGAAGCTTTCTTT.